This T cell receptor (beta chain) was recorded in a study of cytomegalovirus exposure and HLA in healthy donors. Per germline, CDR1 GTSNPN and CDR2 SVGIG (reference sequence). The CDR3 is 14 residues long. The ends lost 5 bases at V and 4 bases at J; junction bases unmatched: 8. TCRdb keeps only in-frame clones here, not all; method: immunoSEQ multiplex PCR. The repertoire holds about 180,000 clones, with about 86% as singletons. This clone has more than one count but fewer than ten. Sequenced sample: PBMCs. The chain joins TRBV30 to TRBJ1-5; the match to TRBD1 covers 7 bases. The receptor's source is a woman aged 30 to 39 in good health and CMV-seronegative. CDR3 sequence reads: CAWGRTGVNQPQHF. CDR3 sequence (DNA): TGTGCCTGGGGGAGGACAGGCGTAAATCAGCCCCAGCATTTT. Complete variable domain (other parts from reference TRBV30 and TRBJ1-5): SQTIHQWPATLVQPVGSPLSLECTVEGTSNPNLYWYRQAAGRGLQLLFYSVGIGQISSEVPQNLSASRPQDRQFILSSKKLLLSDSGFYLCAWGRTGVNQPQHFGDGTRLSIL.